This is a list of T cell receptor beta chains from one sample in a study of low-dose radiotherapy and immunotherapy resistance in tumors. TCRdb recomputed calls from the reads with MiXCR, one row per CDR3 protein. The table has 80,000 or so distinct CDR3 sequences, 17% seen once. Source: PBMCs, taken after low-dose radiotherapy plus immunotherapy. The source of these receptors is a male donor with prostate cancer. Each CDR3 is given with its conserved first and last residue. The order of the fields is D gene, clone size, V gene, J gene, CDR3 protein, CDR3 DNA. The D gene is left open where the match is weak. Some rows mark clone size as missing; the rest say once, few, many or name a class of expanded clone.

NA,many,TRBV7-2,TRBJ2-3,CASSLGYGSTGTDTQYF,TGTGCCAGCAGCTTAGGATACGGGAGTACGGGGACAGATACGCAGTATTTT
NA,many,TRBV21-1,TRBJ1-5,CASSKAGDNQPQHF,TGTGCCAGCAGCAAAGCAGGGGATAATCAGCCCCAGCATTTT
TRBD2,NA,TRBV7-9,TRBJ2-1,CASSTAAGGPGVF,TGTGCCAGCAGCACCGCGGCGGGGGGCCCCGGTGTCTTC
TRBD2,many,TRBV11-1,TRBJ2-7,CASSLPLGTSGIYEQYF,TGTGCCAGCAGCCTCCCCCTCGGCACTAGCGGGATCTACGAGCAGTACTTC
NA,many,TRBV5-1,TRBJ1-6,CASSPDSLYNSPLHF,TGCGCCAGCAGCCCGGACAGTCTCTATAATTCACCCCTCCACTTT
TRBD1,NA,TRBV28,TRBJ2-1,CAGPGTGGNEQFF,TGTGCCGGCCCCGGGACAGGGGGCAATGAGCAGTTCTTC
NA,many,TRBV7-2,TRBJ2-7,CASSAQDGSYEQYF,TGTGCCAGCAGCGCTCAGGATGGCTCCTACGAGCAGTACTTC
TRBD2,many,TRBV7-2,TRBJ2-7,CASSSTSGGSYEQYF,TGTGCCAGCAGCTCGACTAGCGGGGGTTCCTACGAGCAGTACTTC
TRBD1,many,TRBV19,TRBJ2-7,CASSKPDRDHEQYF,TGTGCCAGTAGTAAACCCGACAGGGACCACGAGCAGTACTTC
NA,many,TRBV7-9,TRBJ2-1,CAGTADNEQFF,TGTGCCGGGACTGCTGACAATGAGCAGTTCTTC
TRBD1,many,TRBV28,TRBJ1-2,CASSQPGTGTYGYTF,TGTGCCAGCAGCCAACCCGGGACAGGCACGTATGGCTACACCTTC
NA,NA,TRBV14,TRBJ2-3,CASSQAVTTDTQYF,TGTGCCAGCAGCCAAGCCGTAACCACAGATACGCAGTATTTT
TRBD2,few,TRBV9,TRBJ2-3,CASSALAGPEDTQYF,TGTGCCAGCAGCGCGCTAGCGGGACCGGAAGATACGCAGTATTTT
NA,many,TRBV20-1,TRBJ1-5,CSARDVGMDQPQHF,TGCAGTGCTAGAGATGTGGGGATGGACCAGCCCCAGCATTTT
TRBD2,many,TRBV6-8,TRBJ2-7,CASSSTSGRKHEQYF,TGTGCCAGCAGTTCCACTAGCGGGAGAAAACACGAGCAGTACTTC
NA,many,TRBV21-1,TRBJ2-3,CASSNREWTDTQYF,TGTGCCAGCAGCAACCGGGAGTGGACAGATACGCAGTATTTT
NA,NA,TRBV2,TRBJ2-3,CASSDGGGHTDTQYF,TGTGCCAGCAGTGATGGAGGGGGCCACACAGATACGCAGTATTTT
NA,many,TRBV28,TRBJ2-1,CASSLSDPEQFF,TGTGCCAGCAGTTTATCCGACCCTGAGCAGTTCTTC
TRBD1,many,TRBV19,TRBJ1-4,CASTGQGWQKLFF,TGTGCCAGCACAGGACAGGGATGGCAAAAACTGTTTTTT
TRBD2,NA,TRBV28,TRBJ2-1,CASEGTSDYNEQFF,TGTGCCAGCGAGGGGACTAGCGATTACAATGAGCAGTTCTTC
NA,many,TRBV6-5,TRBJ1-2,CASTPGGDGYTF,TGTGCCAGCACCCCCGGGGGGGATGGCTACACCTTC
NA,many,TRBV2,TRBJ2-5,CASYSETQYF,TGTGCCAGCTATTCAGAGACCCAGTACTTC
NA,many,TRBV7-2,TRBJ2-5,CASSATRGVAQYF,TGTGCCAGCAGCGCAACTAGGGGTGTCGCCCAGTACTTC
TRBD2,many,TRBV7-2,TRBJ2-7,CASTLGTSGNEQYF,TGTGCCAGCACCCTCGGGACTAGCGGGAACGAGCAGTACTTC
TRBD2,NA,TRBV5-3,TRBJ2-2,CARSFLRGAGARRTGELFF,TGTGCCAGAAGCTTCTTAAGGGGAGCGGGAGCGCGACGCACCGGGGAGCTGTTTTTT
NA,many,TRBV20-1,TRBJ2-2,CSASTPGGRVGELFF,TGCAGTGCCTCCACCCCGGGGGGCCGAGTCGGGGAGCTGTTTTTT
NA,many,TRBV28,TRBJ2-1,CASSPPGAHNEQFF,TGTGCCAGCAGCCCACCCGGGGCCCACAATGAGCAGTTCTTC
NA,many,TRBV20-1,TRBJ2-2,CSARTAVKNTGELFF,TGCAGTGCTAGAACAGCGGTTAAGAACACCGGGGAGCTGTTTTTT
TRBD1,many,TRBV6-2/TRBV6-3,TRBJ1-5,CASSLSQGANQPQHF,TGTGCCAGCAGTTTAAGTCAGGGGGCTAATCAGCCCCAGCATTTT
NA,many,TRBV20-1,TRBJ2-7,CSARVVGLHEQYF,TGCAGTGCTAGAGTGGTGGGTCTCCACGAGCAGTACTTC
NA,many,TRBV29-1,TRBJ1-3,CSARENGNTIYF,TGCAGCGCCCGGGAGAATGGAAACACCATATATTTT
NA,many,TRBV16,TRBJ2-2,CASSQGGGGELFF,TGTGCCAGCAGCCAAGGCGGCGGAGGGGAGCTGTTTTTT
NA,many,TRBV20-1,TRBJ2-7,CSAPSLGLEQYF,TGCAGTGCCCCGTCCCTAGGTCTCGAGCAGTACTTC
TRBD1,many,TRBV7-9,TRBJ1-1,CASSWGQAEAFF,TGTGCCAGCAGCTGGGGACAGGCTGAAGCTTTCTTT
NA,many,TRBV10-3,TRBJ2-3,CAIMGGATDTQYF,TGTGCCATCATGGGGGGGGCGACAGATACGCAGTATTTT
NA,many,TRBV28,TRBJ2-1,CASRGGGASEQFF,TGTGCCAGTCGAGGGGGAGGGGCCAGTGAGCAGTTCTTC
NA,many,TRBV19,TRBJ1-2,CASRNRQGNGYTF,TGTGCCAGTAGGAATAGGCAGGGGAATGGCTACACCTTC
TRBD1,many,TRBV20-1,TRBJ1-5,CSAFPGTGADNQPQHF,TGCAGTGCTTTCCCCGGGACAGGGGCGGACAATCAGCCCCAGCATTTT
NA,many,TRBV28,TRBJ1-5,CASQGTYSNQPQHF,TGTGCCAGTCAAGGGACCTATAGCAATCAGCCCCAGCATTTT
NA,many,TRBV7-2,TRBJ2-2,CASSLLTGRGTGELFF,TGTGCCAGCAGCTTATTAACAGGGAGAGGCACCGGGGAGCTGTTTTTT
NA,NA,TRBV5-1,TRBJ1-1,CASSWSEPGSTEAFF,TGCGCCAGCAGTTGGAGCGAGCCCGGGTCCACTGAAGCTTTCTTT
TRBD1,many,TRBV12-3/TRBV12-4,TRBJ2-1,CASSLLGTGGYNEQFF,TGTGCCAGCAGTCTATTAGGGACAGGGGGCTACAATGAGCAGTTCTTC
TRBD1,many,TRBV10-3,TRBJ1-2,CAIRGTGVDGYTF,TGTGCCATCAGGGGGACAGGGGTGGATGGCTACACCTTC
TRBD2,many,TRBV5-1,TRBJ2-3,CASSSQREYGTDTQYF,TGCGCCAGCAGCTCCCAGCGGGAGTATGGCACAGATACGCAGTATTTT
NA,many,TRBV5-1,TRBJ2-5,CASRTARIGETQYF,TGCGCCAGCCGAACAGCTCGAATCGGAGAGACCCAGTACTTC
NA,few,TRBV6-6,TRBJ1-5,CASSYGTEYSNQPQHF,TGTGCCAGCAGTTACGGCACAGAATATAGCAATCAGCCCCAGCATTTT
NA,many,TRBV20-1,TRBJ1-1,CSARDYGFTEAFF,TGCAGTGCTAGAGATTACGGTTTTACTGAAGCTTTCTTT
TRBD1,many,TRBV28,TRBJ2-3,CASRTGTGARPDTQYF,TGTGCCAGCAGGACCGGGACAGGGGCTCGACCAGATACGCAGTATTTT
NA,many,TRBV11-2,TRBJ1-1,CASRGAANTEAFF,TGTGCCAGCAGGGGGGCGGCGAACACTGAAGCTTTCTTT
NA,many,TRBV7-2,TRBJ2-5,CASSFTVLKETQYF,TGTGCCAGCAGCTTTACAGTTCTCAAAGAGACCCAGTACTTC
NA,many,TRBV18,TRBJ2-7,CASSPNRGGEQYF,TGTGCCAGCTCACCAAACAGGGGAGGAGAGCAGTACTTC
NA,many,TRBV5-1,TRBJ1-1,CASSLGGGGLGAFF,TGCGCCAGCAGTTTGGGAGGCGGGGGCCTAGGGGCTTTCTTT
NA,many,TRBV6-2/TRBV6-3,TRBJ1-2,CASSPTDLYGYTF,TGTGCCAGCAGCCCGACGGACCTCTATGGCTACACCTTC
NA,many,TRBV20-1,TRBJ2-5,CSARSIGETQYF,TGCAGTGCTAGATCCATAGGGGAGACCCAGTACTTC